This T cell receptor (beta chain) was recovered during a study of T-cell memory formation after mild COVID-19. MiXCR, applied by TCRdb to the 5' RACE reads, yields one record per CDR3 protein. The profile shows about 200,000 distinct CDR3 sequences, roughly 10% of them singletons. Sequenced: PBMCs or a T cell subset sorted from them (not recorded which). This receptor was taken from a man younger than 30 who had mild COVID-19 (a few samples of this study predate the infection). Cell type and time point are not known.

The CDR3 protein is CASYRETNTGELFF. The DNA for the CDR3 is TGTGCCAGCTACCGGGAGACGAACACCGGGGAGCTGTTTTTT. V usage is TRBV18 and J usage is TRBJ2-2; TRBD2 is a possible D gene (6 bases). V was trimmed by 7 bases and J by 0 bases, leaving 9 bases between them. The length of the CDR3 is 14 residues. CDR1 and CDR2 (germline): KGHSH, LQKENI.